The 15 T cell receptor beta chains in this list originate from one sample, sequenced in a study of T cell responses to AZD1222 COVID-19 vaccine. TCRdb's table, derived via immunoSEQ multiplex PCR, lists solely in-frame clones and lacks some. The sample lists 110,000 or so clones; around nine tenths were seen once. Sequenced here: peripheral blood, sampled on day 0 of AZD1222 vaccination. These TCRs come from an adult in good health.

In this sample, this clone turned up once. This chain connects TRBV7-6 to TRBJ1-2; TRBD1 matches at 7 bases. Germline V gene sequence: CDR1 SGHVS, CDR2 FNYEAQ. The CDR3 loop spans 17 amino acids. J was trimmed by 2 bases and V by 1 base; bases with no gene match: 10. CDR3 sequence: CASSLGGSTGSNYGYTF. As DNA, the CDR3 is TGTGCCAGCAGCTTAGGGGGGTCGACAGGGTCGAACTATGGCTACACCTTC.

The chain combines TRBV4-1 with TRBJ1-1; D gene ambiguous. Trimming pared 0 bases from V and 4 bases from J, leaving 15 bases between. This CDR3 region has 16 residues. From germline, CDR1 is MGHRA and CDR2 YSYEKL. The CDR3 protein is CASSQDSSWGSTEAFF. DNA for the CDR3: TGCGCCAGCAGCCAAGATAGTTCTTGGGGTAGCACTGAAGCTTTCTTT.

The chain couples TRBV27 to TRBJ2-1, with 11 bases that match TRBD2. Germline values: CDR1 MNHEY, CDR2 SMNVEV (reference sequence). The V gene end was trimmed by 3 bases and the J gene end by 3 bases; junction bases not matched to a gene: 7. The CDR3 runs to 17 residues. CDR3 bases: TGTGCCAGCAGTTTTAGCGGGGGGGACTATGGCTACAATGAGCAGTTCTTC. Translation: CASSFSGGDYGYNEQFF.

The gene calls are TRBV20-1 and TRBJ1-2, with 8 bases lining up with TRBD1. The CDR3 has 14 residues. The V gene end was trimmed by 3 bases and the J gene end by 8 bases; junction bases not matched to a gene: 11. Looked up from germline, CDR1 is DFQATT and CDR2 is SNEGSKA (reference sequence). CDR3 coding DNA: TGCAGTGCTAGTGGACAGGGAGGCCCGCGGGGCTACACCTTC. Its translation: CSASGQGGPRGYTF.

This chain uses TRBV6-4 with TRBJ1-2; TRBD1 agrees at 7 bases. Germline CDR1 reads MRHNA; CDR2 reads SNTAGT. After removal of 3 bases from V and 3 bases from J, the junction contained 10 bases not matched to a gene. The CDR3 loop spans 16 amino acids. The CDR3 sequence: CASSEIITGEDYGYTF. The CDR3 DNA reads TGTGCCAGCAGTGAGATCATAACAGGGGAGGACTATGGCTACACCTTC.

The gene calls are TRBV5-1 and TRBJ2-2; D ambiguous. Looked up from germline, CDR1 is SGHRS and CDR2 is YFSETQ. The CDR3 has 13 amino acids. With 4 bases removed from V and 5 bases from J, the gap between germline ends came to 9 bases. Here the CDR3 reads CASSIGPTGELFF. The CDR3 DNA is TGCGCCAGCAGCATCGGGCCGACCGGGGAGCTGTTTTTT. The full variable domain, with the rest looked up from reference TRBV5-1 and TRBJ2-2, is KAGVTQTPRYLIKTRGQQVTLSCSPISGHRSVSWYQQTPGQGLQFLFEYFSETQRNKGNFPGRFSGRQFSNSRSEMNVSTLELGDSALYLCASSIGPTGELFFGEGSRLTVL.

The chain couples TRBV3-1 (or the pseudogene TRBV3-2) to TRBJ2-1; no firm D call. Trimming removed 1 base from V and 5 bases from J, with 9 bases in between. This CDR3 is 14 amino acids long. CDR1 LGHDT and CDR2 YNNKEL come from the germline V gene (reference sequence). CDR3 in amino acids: CASSQGGRNNEQFF. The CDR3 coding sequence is TGTGCCAGCAGCCAAGGAGGCAGGAACAATGAGCAGTTCTTC.

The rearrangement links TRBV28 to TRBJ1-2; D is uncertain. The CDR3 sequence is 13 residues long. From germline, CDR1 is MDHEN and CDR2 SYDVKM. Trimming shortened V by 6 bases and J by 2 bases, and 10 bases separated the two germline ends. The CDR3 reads CASSKTRNYGYTF. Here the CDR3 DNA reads TGTGCCAGCAGCAAAACTCGAAACTATGGCTACACCTTC.

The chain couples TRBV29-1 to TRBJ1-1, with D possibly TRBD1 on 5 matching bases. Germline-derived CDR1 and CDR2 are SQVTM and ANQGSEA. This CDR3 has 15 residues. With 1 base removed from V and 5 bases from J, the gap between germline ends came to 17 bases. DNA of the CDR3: TGCAGCGTTGAAGTCCCCACCCAGGGAGGGACTGAAGCTTTCTTT. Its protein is CSVEVPTQGGTEAFF.

The CDR3 protein is CGSRAGTNTGELFF. CDR3 DNA: TGCGGCTCGCGAGCGGGGACGAACACCGGGGAGCTGTTTTTT. The chain has TRBV5-1 and TRBJ2-2, with TRBD2 identical over 7 bases. The germline V gene encodes CDR1 SGHRS and CDR2 YFSETQ. The CDR3 runs to 14 residues.

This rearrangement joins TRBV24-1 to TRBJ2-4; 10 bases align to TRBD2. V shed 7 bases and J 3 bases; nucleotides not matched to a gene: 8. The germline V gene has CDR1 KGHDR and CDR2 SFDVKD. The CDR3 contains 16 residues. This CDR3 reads CATSAAGGPGKNIQYF. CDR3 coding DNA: TGTGCCACCAGCGCAGCGGGAGGGCCAGGCAAAAACATTCAGTACTTC.

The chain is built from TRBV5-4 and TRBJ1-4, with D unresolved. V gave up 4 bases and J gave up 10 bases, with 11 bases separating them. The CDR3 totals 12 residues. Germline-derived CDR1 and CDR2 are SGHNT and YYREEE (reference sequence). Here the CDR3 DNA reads TGTGCCAGCAGCGGTGGACGAGGAAAACTGTTTTTT. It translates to CASSGGRGKLFF.

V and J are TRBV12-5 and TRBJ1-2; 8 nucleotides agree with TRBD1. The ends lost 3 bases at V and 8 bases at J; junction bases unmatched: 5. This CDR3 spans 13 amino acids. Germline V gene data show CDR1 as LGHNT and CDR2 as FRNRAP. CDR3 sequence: CASGLQGERGYTF. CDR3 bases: TGTGCTAGTGGTTTACAGGGGGAAAGGGGCTACACCTTC.

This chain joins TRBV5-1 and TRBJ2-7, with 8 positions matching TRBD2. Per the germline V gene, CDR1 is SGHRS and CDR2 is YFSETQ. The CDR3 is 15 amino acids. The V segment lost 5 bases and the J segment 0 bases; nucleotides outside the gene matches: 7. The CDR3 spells CASRQSGGASYEQYF. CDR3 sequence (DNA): TGCGCCAGCAGGCAATCCGGGGGGGCCTCCTACGAGCAGTACTTC.

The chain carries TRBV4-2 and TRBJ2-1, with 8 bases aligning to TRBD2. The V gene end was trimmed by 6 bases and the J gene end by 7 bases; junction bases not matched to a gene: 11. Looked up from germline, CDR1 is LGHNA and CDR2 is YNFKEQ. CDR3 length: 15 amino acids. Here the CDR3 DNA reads TGTGCCAGCAGAACCGGCCTAGCGGGTCGGAATGAGCAGTTCTTC. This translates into CASRTGLAGRNEQFF.